A selection of T cell receptor beta chains follows, all from one sample in a study of T cells in Graves' hyperthyroidism and ophthalmopathy. TCRdb recomputed calls from the multiplex PCR reads with MiXCR, one row per CDR3 protein. The sample yields about 500,000 distinct CDR3 sequences, about an eighth seen once. The sequencing sample was made of blood. The receptors stem from a woman under 30 with Graves' hyperthyroidism. Each CDR3 is given with its conserved first and last residue. A D gene is named only where the DNA matches it firmly. Rows may omit the clone size; those that give it use once, few, many or a size class.

v_gene,d_gene,abundance,j_gene,CDR3aa,CDR3nt
TRBV6-1,.,.,TRBJ1-5,CASGGSFYNQPQHF,TGTGCCAGCGGAGGTTCTTTCTACAATCAGCCCCAGCATTTT
TRBV20-1,.,.,TRBJ2-2,CSARDDRAENTGELFF,TGCAGTGCTCGGGACGATAGGGCAGAAAACACCGGGGAGCTGTTTTTT
TRBV20-1,TRBD1,many,TRBJ1-1,CSAPPDREGTEAFF,TGCAGTGCTCCCCCTGACAGGGAGGGCACTGAAGCTTTCTTT
TRBV6-1,TRBD1,.,TRBJ2-1,CASLRQGSYNEQFF,TGTGCCAGCTTAAGACAGGGCTCCTACAATGAGCAGTTCTTC
TRBV12-3/TRBV12-4,.,many,TRBJ2-7,CASTQGMGEQYF,TGTGCCAGCACCCAGGGAATGGGCGAGCAGTACTTC
TRBV11-1,.,many,TRBJ2-3,CASSLWTISTDTQYF,TGTGCCAGCAGCCTTTGGACTATTAGCACAGATACGCAGTATTTT
TRBV15,TRBD2,many,TRBJ2-5,CATSRDLGLGETQYF,TGTGCCACCAGCAGAGATCTGGGACTAGGAGAGACCCAGTACTTC
TRBV24-1,.,.,TRBJ1-5,CATSEQGWGPQHF,TGTGCCACCAGTGAACAGGGTTGGGGGCCCCAGCATTTT
TRBV13,.,few,TRBJ2-5,CASSSIRTNGGEETQYF,TGTGCCAGCAGCTCAATTCGGACAAACGGCGGGGAAGAGACCCAGTACTTC
TRBV6-1,.,few,TRBJ2-1,CASRSSKGGRERAYNEQFF,TGTGCCAGCAGGTCCAGTAAGGGCGGACGGGAGAGGGCCTACAATGAGCAGTTCTTC
TRBV20-1,TRBD1,.,TRBJ2-7,CSARAETGNEQYF,TGCAGTGCTAGAGCCGAGACAGGGAACGAGCAGTACTTC
TRBV11-3,.,many,TRBJ2-1,CASSRKSLGVNEQFF,TGTGCCAGCAGCCGAAAAAGTCTTGGGGTCAATGAGCAGTTCTTC
TRBV24-1,.,many,TRBJ2-3,CATSDLLTDTQYF,TGTGCCACCAGTGATTTGTTGACAGATACGCAGTATTTT
TRBV5-1,TRBD2,few,TRBJ2-7,CASSRGGGSYEQYF,TGCGCCAGCAGTCGTGGGGGGGGCTCCTACGAGCAGTACTTC
TRBV24-1,.,few,TRBJ2-3,CATSDFTSGTDTQYF,TGTGCCACCAGTGATTTCACGAGCGGCACAGATACGCAGTATTTT